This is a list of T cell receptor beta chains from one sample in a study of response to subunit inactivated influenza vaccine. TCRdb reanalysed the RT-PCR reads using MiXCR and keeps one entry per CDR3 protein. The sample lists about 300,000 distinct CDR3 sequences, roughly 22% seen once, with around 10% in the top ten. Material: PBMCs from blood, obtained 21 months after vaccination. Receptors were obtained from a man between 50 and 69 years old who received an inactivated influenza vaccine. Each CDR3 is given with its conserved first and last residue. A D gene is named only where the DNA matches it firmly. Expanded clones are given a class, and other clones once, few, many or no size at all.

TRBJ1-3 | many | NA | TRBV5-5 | TGTGCCAGCAGCTTAGAGGGAGTGAGCTCTGGAAACACCATATATTTT | CASSLEGVSSGNTIYF
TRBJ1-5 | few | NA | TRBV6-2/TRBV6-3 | TGTGCCAGCAGTTACGCCACAGGCTTTAGCAATCAGCCCCAGCATTTT | CASSYATGFSNQPQHF
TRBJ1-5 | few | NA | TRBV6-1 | TGTGCCAGCAGCTCCAATAGCAATCAGCCCCAGCATTTT | CASSSNSNQPQHF
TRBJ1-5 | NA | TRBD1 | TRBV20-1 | TGCAGTGCTGCAGGGGGGAGCAATCAGCCCCAGCATTTT | CSAAGGSNQPQHF
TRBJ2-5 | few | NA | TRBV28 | TGTGCCAGCAGTTTTCTACAAGAGACCCAGTACTTC | CASSFLQETQYF
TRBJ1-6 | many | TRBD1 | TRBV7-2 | TGTGCCAGCAGCTTAGTCGGGACGGACAGGAGATCACCCCTCCACTTT | CASSLVGTDRRSPLHF
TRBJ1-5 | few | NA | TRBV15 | TGTGCCACCAGCAGAGGAAGAGAGGGCAGTTGGAATCAGCCCCAGCATTTT | CATSRGREGSWNQPQHF
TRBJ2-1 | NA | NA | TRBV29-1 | TGCAGCGTTGGATCCCCAGAGCAGTTCTTC | CSVGSPEQFF
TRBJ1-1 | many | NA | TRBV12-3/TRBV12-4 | TGTGCCAGCAGTTTGGGACGGTCGAACACTGAAGCTTTCTTT | CASSLGRSNTEAFF
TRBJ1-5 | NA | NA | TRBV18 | TGTGCCAGCTCACCGGAGCCACAAAATCAGCCCCAGCATTTT | CASSPEPQNQPQHF
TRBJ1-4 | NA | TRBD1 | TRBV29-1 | TGCAGCGTCGGGACAGGGTCGGGTGAAAAACTGTTTTTT | CSVGTGSGEKLFF
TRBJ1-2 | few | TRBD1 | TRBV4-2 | TGTGCCAGCAGCCAAGAATTGTCGCGGACAGGGGGTTATGGCTACACCTTC | CASSQELSRTGGYGYTF
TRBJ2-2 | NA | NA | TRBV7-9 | TGTGCCAGCAGCCTCAACACGGCAATCCGAGTCGGGGAGCTGTTTTTT | CASSLNTAIRVGELFF
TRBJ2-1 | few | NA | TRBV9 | TGTGCCAGCAGCGTAGGAGGAGGGGGGAGTTACAATGAGCAGTTCTTC | CASSVGGGGSYNEQFF
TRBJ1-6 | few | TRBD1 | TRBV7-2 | TGTGCCAGCAGCTTAGGGCGGCAGGGGGGTAATAATTCACCCCTCCACTTT | CASSLGRQGGNNSPLHF
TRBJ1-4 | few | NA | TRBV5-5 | TGTGCCAGCAGACGTGGTGAAGTGCAGGATGAAAAACTGTTTTTT | CASRRGEVQDEKLFF
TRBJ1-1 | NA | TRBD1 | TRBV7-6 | TGTGCCAGCAGCTTAGAGACAGGGACGGTGAACACTGAAGCTTTCTTT | CASSLETGTVNTEAFF
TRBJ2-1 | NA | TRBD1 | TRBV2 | TGTGCCAGCAGCGCAACCGGGACAGAAATACACAATGAGCAGTTCTTC | CASSATGTEIHNEQFF
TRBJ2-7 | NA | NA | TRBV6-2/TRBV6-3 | TGTGCCAGCCAGCGGACGGTGCCATCAGCTAGTTCCTACGAGCAGTACTTC | CASQRTVPSASSYEQYF
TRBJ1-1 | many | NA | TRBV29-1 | TGCAGCGCCTACCGTTTCGGAGACACTGAAGCTTTCTTT | CSAYRFGDTEAFF
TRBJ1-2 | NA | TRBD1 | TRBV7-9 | TGTGCCAGCAGCACGGGACAGGGGTTGTCTGGCTACACCTTC | CASSTGQGLSGYTF
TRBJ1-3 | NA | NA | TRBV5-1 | TGCGCCAGCAGCCCGGGGGCAGTCTCTGGAAACACCATATATTTT | CASSPGAVSGNTIYF
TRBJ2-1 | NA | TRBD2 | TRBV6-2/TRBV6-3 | TGTGCCAGCAGGCTAGCGGGGCCGGGGGGCAATGAGCAGTTCTTC | CASRLAGPGGNEQFF
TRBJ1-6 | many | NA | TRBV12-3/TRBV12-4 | TGTGCCAGCAGTCCACAGCTTTCGAATCTCTCTCCTCCCCTCCACTTT | CASSPQLSNLSPPLHF
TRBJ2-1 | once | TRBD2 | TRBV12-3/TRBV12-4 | TGTGCCAGCAGTTTTCTAGCGGGAGGGTTTATTATAGGGATTTCTCGACATGAGCAGTTCTTC | CASSFLAGGFIIGISRHEQFF
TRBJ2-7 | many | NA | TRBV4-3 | TGCGCCAGCAGCCAAGATCCCCAGACCGAGCAGTACTTC | CASSQDPQTEQYF
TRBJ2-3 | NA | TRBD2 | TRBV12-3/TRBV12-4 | TGTGCCAGCAGTTTGTCTAGCGGTCTAGATACGCAGTATTTT | CASSLSSGLDTQYF
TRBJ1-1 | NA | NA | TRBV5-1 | TGCGCCAGCAGCTTTGGCAGTTTGAACACTGAAGCTTTCTTT | CASSFGSLNTEAFF
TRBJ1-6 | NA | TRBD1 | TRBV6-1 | TGTGCCAGCAAGACAGGGAGCAATTCACCCCTCCACTTT | CASKTGSNSPLHF
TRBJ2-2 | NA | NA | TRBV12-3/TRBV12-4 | TGTGCCAGCAGTTCCGGTTTGCGTTGGGCCGGGGAGCTGTTTTTT | CASSSGLRWAGELFF
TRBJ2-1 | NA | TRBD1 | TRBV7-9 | TGTGCCAGCAGCTCTGCAGGGGGCTGGTTCGATGAGCAGTTCTTC | CASSSAGGWFDEQFF
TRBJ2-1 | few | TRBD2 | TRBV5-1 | TGCGCCAGCAGCTTGGCCCTGAGTAGGAGCGGGGGGTTCTTC | CASSLALSRSGGFF
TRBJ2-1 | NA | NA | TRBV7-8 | TGTGCCAGCAGCTTGGGGCTAGCGTCCTACAATGAGCAGTTCTTC | CASSLGLASYNEQFF
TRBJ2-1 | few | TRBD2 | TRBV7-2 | TGTGCCAGCAGCCCAACCGGGACTAGCGTTCAAGGGGAGCAGTTCTTC | CASSPTGTSVQGEQFF
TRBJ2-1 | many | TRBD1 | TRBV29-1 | TGCAGCGCCGGACAGGGGGCTGGTGAGCAGTTCTTC | CSAGQGAGEQFF
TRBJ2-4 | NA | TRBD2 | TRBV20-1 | TGCAGTGCTAGAGTTGGGACTAGCGGACTAGCCAAAAACATTCAGTACTTC | CSARVGTSGLAKNIQYF
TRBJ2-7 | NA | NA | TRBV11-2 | TGTGCCAGCAGCCCCTTTGCCACACTCAAATCCTACGAGCAGTACTTC | CASSPFATLKSYEQYF
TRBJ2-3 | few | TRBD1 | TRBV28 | TGTGCCAGCAGTCAATTGCCGAGACAGGGTATTGTAGATACGCAGTATTTT | CASSQLPRQGIVDTQYF
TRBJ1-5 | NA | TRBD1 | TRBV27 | TGTGCCACCCGCAACACAGGGGGAGATCAGCCCCAGCATTTT | CATRNTGGDQPQHF
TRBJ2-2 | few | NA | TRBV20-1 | TGCAGTGCAAAAGCGCGAGGAGTATTTGGCACCGGGGAGCTGTTTTTT | CSAKARGVFGTGELFF
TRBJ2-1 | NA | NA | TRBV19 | TGTGCCAGTAGTACAGAAGGACAGAGCTCCTACAATGAGCAGTTCTTC | CASSTEGQSSYNEQFF
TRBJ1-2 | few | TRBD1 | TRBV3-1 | TGTGCCAGCAGCCAGTGGGACAGGACGGCGGAAGGCTACACCTTC | CASSQWDRTAEGYTF
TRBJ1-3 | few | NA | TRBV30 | TGTGCCTGGAGACGGTTCTCTGGAAACACCATATATTTT | CAWRRFSGNTIYF
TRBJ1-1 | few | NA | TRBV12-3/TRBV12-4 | TGTGCCAGCAGCACAGGTTGGGGAGACACTGAAGCTTTCTTT | CASSTGWGDTEAFF
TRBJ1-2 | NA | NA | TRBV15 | TGTGCCACCAGCAGAGATCTCCCGAGGACAGACCGGGCGTTGAACTATGGCTACACCTTC | CATSRDLPRTDRALNYGYTF
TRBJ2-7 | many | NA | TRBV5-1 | TGCGCCAGCAGCTCCCAAGGAGGCAGGGGAGACTACGAGCAGTACTTC | CASSSQGGRGDYEQYF